The clone carrying this TCR beta chain was recorded at least ten times. The target antigen is unknown. Genomic DNA provided the template from which TCR beta VDJ and CDR3 profiles were obtained. One entry per CDR3 protein, called by TCRdb with MiXCR from the reads. The sample shows some 120,000 distinct CDR3 sequences, around 46% of them seen only once. Trimming took 4 bases from V and 0 from J, leaving 11 bases between them. The CDR3 length is 15 residues. Germline V gives CDR1 SGDLS, CDR2 YYNGEE. The data originate from a study of CD8+CD57+ T cells in acquired aplastic anemia. As for the study in general: DNA from sorted CD4+ and CD8+ cells averaged roughly 3.4 ug.

The study's findings and limits: Any difference that existed in CD8+ Simpson's diversity between patients and controls was not significant. Roughly 27 shared CD8+ CDR3s appeared highly expressed within patients' immunodominant clones.

This chain joins TRBV9 and TRBJ1-3, with TRBD1 as a possible D gene (5 bases). What was sequenced was sorted CD4+, CD8+, or CD8+CD57+ T cells (not recorded which) from PBMCs. The clonotype comes from a human donor in good health, serving as a control. CDR3 protein: CASSPQDLSGNTIYF. DNA for the CDR3: TGTGCCAGCAGCCCACAGGACCTCTCTGGAAACACCATATATTTT.